This T cell receptor beta chain was retrieved from a study of blood T cell repertoires in COVID-19. Clones were read by immunoSEQ multiplex PCR, and TCRdb kept only the in-frame ones, dropping some. The sample contains about 500,000 clones, around 87% of which appear only once. Trimming removed 6 bases at V and 2 bases at J, with 22 bases between. CDR1 and CDR2 from the germline V gene are SEHNR and FQNEAQ (reference sequence). The CDR3 extends over 17 amino acids. The source is a woman aged 18 to 35 who had recovered from COVID-19. The J gene is TRBJ1-2, the V gene TRBV7-9; tentatively, D is TRBD1 (5 bases). Specimen: PBMCs or T cells enriched from blood (not recorded which). CDR3 protein: CASRPSTGSGRNYGYTF. The CDR3 DNA sequence: TGTGCCAGCAGGCCATCTACAGGATCCGGGAGGAACTATGGCTACACCTTC.